Following are 14 T cell receptor beta chains from one sample sequenced in a study of T cell repertoires in cytomegalovirus infection. No antigens are known for them. One entry per CDR3 protein results from TCRdb running MiXCR on the reads. The sample holds approximately 390,000 distinct CDR3 sequences, about 35% seen once. The sample was cultured PBMCs, taken from culture after CMV antigen stimulation. These receptor sequences come from a human donor in good health (CMV status not recorded). Some clones in this sample may be carry-over from other donors' samples.

This rearrangement joins TRBV7-2 to TRBJ2-5; no firm D call. V lost 3 bases and J lost 5, with 22 bases in between. The CDR3 runs to 17 residues. Germline-derived CDR1 and CDR2 are SGHTA and FQGNSA. The CDR3 sequence is CASSLIPTGLLAETQYF. CDR3 DNA: TGTGCCAGCAGCTTGATACCTACGGGCCTATTGGCGGAGACCCAGTACTTC. The variable domain in full, completed from reference TRBV7-2 and TRBJ2-5, reads GAGVSQSPSNKVTEKGKDVELRCDPISGHTALYWYRQSLGQGLEFLIYFQGNSAPDKSGLPSDRFSAERTGGSVSTLTIQRTQQEDSAVYLCASSLIPTGLLAETQYFGPGTRLLVL.

This clonotype was seen just once. The chain uses TRBV11-2 and TRBJ1-6, with D perhaps TRBD1 (5 bases). This CDR3 is 17 amino acids long. The germline gives CDR1 SGHAT, CDR2 FQNNGV. Between the trimmed V and J ends, which lost 1 base and 7 bases, there was a span of 17 bases. The CDR3, as DNA: TGTGCCAGCAGCTTAGTGGTCCATGGGGGTCTAAATTCACCCCTCCACTTT. It is translated as CASSLVVHGGLNSPLHF.

The chain carries TRBV7-2 and TRBJ1-2, with D possibly TRBD1 on 5 matching bases. The CDR3 covers 15 residues. CDR1 is SGHTA, CDR2 FQGNSA, per germline. The V end lost 4 bases, the J end lost 4 bases, and 16 bases lay between the germline ends. The CDR3 protein is CASSSDTGVVYGYTF. In DNA, the CDR3 is TGTGCCAGCAGCTCCGATACAGGAGTTGTCTATGGCTACACCTTC. Combining the CDR3 with reference TRBV7-2 and TRBJ1-2 gives the whole variable domain GAGVSQSPSNKVTEKGKDVELRCDPISGHTALYWYRQSLGQGLEFLIYFQGNSAPDKSGLPSDRFSAERTGGSVSTLTIQRTQQEDSAVYLCASSSDTGVVYGYTFGSGTRLTVV.

The rearrangement links TRBV12-3 or TRBV12-4 to TRBJ1-6, with 8 positions matching TRBD1. This CDR3 has 13 residues. The V gene end was trimmed by 6 bases and the J gene end by 7 bases; junction bases not matched to a gene: 2. CDR3 sequence (DNA): TGTGCCAGCAGGGACAGGGAAAATTCACCCCTCCACTTT. Its translation: CASRDRENSPLHF.

This clonotype appeared once. The V and J genes are TRBV10-3 and TRBJ2-2; 9 bases align to TRBD2. The CDR3 spans 16 residues. V gave up 10 bases and J gave up 0 bases; unmatched junction bases: 9. From germline, CDR1 is ENHRY and CDR2 SYGVKD. CDR3 residues: CATLETSGANTGELFF. As DNA, the CDR3 is TGTGCCACCTTAGAGACTAGCGGCGCGAACACCGGGGAGCTGTTTTTT.

Written as DNA, the CDR3 is TGTGCCAGTAGTCCGACAGGGGGCGCGGATGGCAATCAGCCCCAGCATTTT. It encodes CASSPTGGADGNQPQHF. This chain connects TRBV19 to TRBJ1-5; the match to TRBD1 covers 10 bases. This CDR3 spans 17 amino acids. From germline, CDR1 is LNHDA and CDR2 SQIVND (reference sequence). Trimming cost V 5 bases and J 2 bases; bases outside gene matches: 9.

The table lists this clonotype with many counts. The rearrangement links TRBV7-8 to TRBJ1-1, with D possibly TRBD1 on 5 matching bases. The V end lost 2 bases, the J end lost 1 base, and 11 bases lay between the germline ends. Germline V lookup: CDR1 SGHVS, CDR2 FQNEAQ. There are 15 residues in the CDR3. CDR3 residues: CASSLSGIANTEAFF. DNA of the CDR3: TGTGCCAGCAGCTTATCAGGGATAGCGAACACTGAAGCTTTCTTT.

Regarding this clonotype: One end of the junction varies from germline; a read error may be responsible. The gene calls are TRBV28 and TRBJ2-1, with D possibly TRBD2 on 7 matching bases. The CDR3 sequence is 16 residues long. Germline values: CDR1 MDHEN, CDR2 SYDVKM. CDR3 sequence reads: CARSGRGPDVNNEQFF. CDR3 in DNA: TGTGCCCGCAGTGGGCGGGGGCCGGACGTTAACAATGAGCAGTTCTTC.

The chain has TRBV12-3 or TRBV12-4 and TRBJ1-1; 8 nucleotides align to TRBD1. Trimming cost V 5 bases and J 0 bases; bases outside gene matches: 8. The CDR3 loop spans 16 amino acids. DNA of the CDR3: TGTGCCAGCAGTAGTCCCGGGACAGGACTGAACACTGAAGCTTTCTTT. It yields the protein CASSSPGTGLNTEAFF.

The chain couples TRBV19 to TRBJ2-5; 10 bases are shared with TRBD2. There are 15 residues in the CDR3. V lost 2 bases, J lost 1 base, and 1 base stayed unmatched. Germline V gene sequence: CDR1 LNHDA, CDR2 SQIVND (reference sequence). The CDR3 here is CASSIRTSGQETQYF. In DNA, the CDR3 is TGTGCCAGTAGTATAAGGACTAGCGGCCAAGAGACCCAGTACTTC. Full variable domain (outside the CDR3, taken from reference TRBV19 and TRBJ2-5): DGGITQSPKYLFRKEGQNVTLSCEQNLNHDAMYWYRQDPGQGLRLIYYSQIVNDFQKGDIAEGYSVSREKKESFPLTVTSAQKNPTAFYLCASSIRTSGQETQYFGPGTRLLVL.

Comments on this clonotype: At one end the junction does not follow the germline gene, possibly because of a read error. V usage is TRBV11-2 and J usage is TRBJ2-2, with D uncertain. Germline-derived CDR1 and CDR2 are SGHAT and FQNNGV. The CDR3 sequence is 15 residues long. CDR3 nucleotide sequence: TGTGCCAGCAGCCTAGAACCGAGAGACACCGGGGAGCTGTTTTTT. Translation: CASSLEPRDTGELFF.

This chain joins TRBV19 and TRBJ2-1; D not resolved. This CDR3 has 13 residues. Trimming removed 4 bases from V and 5 bases from J, with 9 bases in between. Germline V gene sequence: CDR1 LNHDA, CDR2 SQIVND (reference sequence). The CDR3 bases are TGTGCCAGTAGTACCGGTCCCCACAATGAGCAGTTCTTC. This translates into CASSTGPHNEQFF.

The gene calls are TRBV7-2 and TRBJ1-3; TRBD1 might be the D (6 bases). The germline V and J ends were trimmed by 0 bases and 0 bases, with 9 bases remaining between them. The CDR3 covers 16 residues. CDR1 and CDR2 from the germline V gene are SGHTA and FQGNSA. In nucleotides, the CDR3 is TGTGCCAGCAGCTTAGCCGGACAGCGCTCTGGAAACACCATATATTTT. It specifies CASSLAGQRSGNTIYF.

The CDR3 reads CASSPGLSYEQYF. Written as DNA, the CDR3 is TGTGCCAGCAGTCCGGGACTTAGCTACGAGCAGTACTTC. V usage is TRBV7-2 and J usage is TRBJ2-7, with D perhaps matching TRBD2 (6 bases). The CDR3 spans 13 residues. The ends were cut back, 6 bases at V and 3 bases at J, with 12 bases in the middle. Germline V gene data show CDR1 as SGHTA and CDR2 as FQGNSA.